This TCR beta chain was recorded in a study of blood T cell repertoires in COVID-19. Profiled with immunoSEQ multiplex PCR; TCRdb holds only in-frame clones, not every one. The data hold over 120,000 clones, with roughly 85% observed a single time. Between the trimmed V and J ends, which lost 4 bases and 3 bases, there was a span of 13 bases. Germline CDR1 reads LNHDA; CDR2 reads SQIVND (reference sequence). The CDR3 has 15 residues. V and J are TRBV19 and TRBJ1-5; a weak D match, TRBD1 (6 bases). The origin of this receptor is a human donor with acute or convalescent COVID-19. The donor label of this sample is uncertain. Sequenced material: peripheral blood. CDR3 residues: CASSTQGPFNQPQHF. CDR3 DNA sequence: TGTGCCAGTAGTACACAGGGACCTTTCAATCAGCCCCAGCATTTT.